The clone carrying this T cell receptor (beta chain) was found once. Its matching antigen is unknown. Clones were sequenced by immunoSEQ multiplex PCR, and TCRdb holds only the in-frame ones, with some missing. The table lists around 120,000 clones, roughly 91% of them singletons. The data were obtained in a study of T cell responses to AZD1222 COVID-19 vaccine. Overall study results and limits: Clonal diversity may have been underestimated, and the donors were mostly white British, with more females than males. Researchers report vaccine-associated CD4 TCRs spanning spike, with dominance at 160-218 and 743-854. Spike-specific TCR breadth rose after two AZD1222 doses, and depth rose as well.

CDR1 and CDR2 (germline): SGHTS, YDEGEE. The J segment lost 5 bases and the V segment lost 0 bases, leaving 7 bases of the junction unmatched. The CDR3 consists of 15 residues. The chain links TRBV5-8 to TRBJ1-1, with 7 positions matching TRBD1. The material sequenced was peripheral blood, taken on day 0 of AZD1222 vaccination. The origin of this receptor is an adult in good health. CDR3 bases: TGTGCCAGCAGCTTGGGACAGGGACGCAGAACTGAAGCTTTCTTT. This gives the protein CASSLGQGRRTEAFF.